These 8 T cell receptor beta chains originate from one sample sequenced in a study of neurological immune-mediated disorders. One entry per CDR3 protein results from TCRdb running MiXCR on the 5' RACE reads. This table holds about 36,000 distinct CDR3 sequences, around a tenth found once. Material for sequencing was PBMCs. Every receptor here comes from a young woman with HTLV-1-associated myelopathy (HAM/TSP).

Many counts were recorded for this clonotype. The chain joins TRBV4-2 to TRBJ1-4; the D gene is possibly TRBD1 (6 bases). CDR3 length: 19 residues. CDR1 is LGHNA, CDR2 YNFKEQ, per germline. With 0 bases removed from V and 0 bases from J, the gap between germline ends came to 17 bases. DNA of the CDR3: TGTGCCAGCAGCCAAGATCAGTCAGGGGTATGGGCAACTAATGAAAAACTGTTTTTT. This translates into CASSQDQSGVWATNEKLFF.

This clonotype is medium-sized by share. The gene calls are TRBV20-1 and TRBJ1-6; 7 bases are shared with TRBD1. CDR1 and CDR2 from the germline V gene are DFQATT and SNEGSKA (reference sequence). This CDR3 comprises 12 residues. The trim removed 4 bases at V and 9 bases at J, leaving 3 bases unmatched. The CDR3 bases are TGCAGTGCTAAGACAGGGCCTTCACCCCTCCACTTT. Translated: CSAKTGPSPLHF.

At least ten counts were recorded for this clonotype. The rearrangement uses TRBV24-1 and TRBJ2-1; D gene ambiguous. The V gene lost 5 bases and the J gene lost 9 bases, with 13 bases spanning the gap. CDR1 and CDR2 from the germline V gene are KGHDR and SFDVKD. CDR3 length: 13 residues. The CDR3 DNA is TGTGCCACCAGTGCCCTCGGGTATATTGAGCAGTTCTTC. Protein product: CATSALGYIEQFF.

This clonotype was found many times. CDR3 loop: CATKEGAWNTEAFF. CDR3 nucleotides: TGTGCCACCAAAGAGGGGGCGTGGAACACTGAAGCTTTCTTT. The V and J genes are TRBV6-1 and TRBJ1-1, with 7 bases that match TRBD1. V shed 10 bases and J 1 base; nucleotides not matched to a gene: 9. Germline CDR1 MNHNS, CDR2 SASEGT. The CDR3 runs 14 residues.

This clonotype was found many times. V gene TRBV10-3 combines with J gene TRBJ1-1; D unclear. The CDR3 runs to 11 residues. With 7 bases removed from V and 3 bases from J, the gap between germline ends came to 6 bases. The germline V gene encodes CDR1 ENHRY and CDR2 SYGVKD. The CDR3 nucleotides are TGTGCCATCAAAGAAGACACTGAAGCTTTCTTT. It encodes CAIKEDTEAFF.

This clonotype was observed at least ten times. V and J are TRBV5-1 and TRBJ2-2; D not resolved. The CDR3 is 14 residues long. V was clipped by 2 bases and J by 5 bases, with 10 bases between them. In germline, CDR1 is SGHRS, CDR2 YFSETQ. The chain's CDR3 is CASSFGDPTGELFF. For the CDR3, the DNA is TGCGCCAGCAGCTTTGGTGATCCGACCGGGGAGCTGTTTTTT.

This clonotype was seen at least ten times. The CDR3 spells CASSGRFGRAKNIQYF. CDR3 nucleotides: TGTGCCAGCAGCGGGAGGTTCGGACGGGCCAAAAACATTCAGTACTTC. The chain joins TRBV7-9 to TRBJ2-4, with D possibly TRBD2 on 6 matching bases. Trimming pared 5 bases from V and 1 base from J, leaving 15 bases between. This CDR3 region has 16 residues. CDR1 and CDR2 (germline): SEHNR, FQNEAQ (reference sequence).

This clonotype was detected ten times or more. This chain links TRBV20-1 with TRBJ1-1, with D possibly matching TRBD1 (5 bases). The V and J ends lost 5 bases and 4 bases respectively, with 11 bases between them. Germline CDR1 is DFQATT and CDR2 is SNEGSKA (reference sequence). The length of the CDR3 is 12 residues. The CDR3 region has the DNA TGCAGTGCTGCCCGGGACCTCACTGAAGCTTTCTTT. Encoded protein: CSAARDLTEAFF.